The entry below gives a single TCR beta chain sequence along with its context. The sample originates from a study of OX40 agonist ivuxolimab in advanced cancers. With V trimmed by 6 bases and J by 3 bases, 9 bases remained unmatched. This CDR3 region has 15 residues. Germline V gene sequence: CDR1 MDHEN, CDR2 SYDVKM. The assay was immunoSEQ multiplex PCR, and TCRdb's table has in-frame clones only and misses some. The sample shows around 95,000 clones, around 94% of them seen only once. Sequencing was performed on CD4+ or CD8+ T cells sorted from blood, taken in a trial of the OX40 agonist ivuxolimab. This chain uses TRBV28 with TRBJ1-2; 8 bases are shared with TRBD1. The sequence was obtained from an adult with an advanced solid tumor such as melanoma, head and neck, liver or kidney cancer. The CDR3 bases are TGTGCCAGCAGCCGACCCGGGACAGGCCACTATGGCTACACCTTC. It translates to CASSRPGTGHYGYTF.